The rows below give T cell receptor beta chains drawn from one sample of a study of blood T cell repertoires in COVID-19. Generated by immunoSEQ multiplex PCR, the TCRdb table keeps only in-frame clones and is missing some. The top ten hold around 38% of the sample, which has about 92,000 clones, 85% seen once. The sequenced sample was peripheral blood. The source is an elderly man with acute or convalescent COVID-19. Both conserved end residues are part of each CDR3. A D gene is named only where the DNA matches it firmly. Size values are once, few and many counts, or a class for expanded clones, and some rows have none.

clone size | D gene | J gene | V gene | CDR3 protein | CDR3 DNA
NA | NA | TRBJ1-1 | TRBV6-2/TRBV6-3 | CASNPGDAGAAEAFF | TGTGCCAGCAACCCGGGGGATGCGGGAGCAGCTGAAGCTTTCTTT
NA | TRBD1 | TRBJ1-2 | TRBV5-4 | CVCQGDRNYGYTF | TGTGTTTGTCAGGGGGACAGGAACTATGGCTACACCTTC
once | TRBD1 | TRBJ1-1 | TRBV5-5 | CASSPGQGRATEAFF | TGTGCCAGCAGTCCGGGACAGGGGAGGGCCACTGAAGCTTTCTTT
NA | TRBD2 | TRBJ2-3 | TRBV5-4 | CASSLAGLASTDTQYF | TGTGCCAGCAGCTTGGCGGGACTAGCGTCCACAGATACGCAGTATTTT
few | NA | TRBJ1-1 | TRBV15 | CATSRVRKPDFMNTEAFF | TGTGCCACCAGCAGGGTAAGAAAGCCGGACTTTATGAACACTGAAGCTTTCTTT
NA | NA | TRBJ1-5 | TRBV4-1 | CASSQDPQGNQPQHF | TGCGCCAGCAGCCAAGATCCCCAGGGAAATCAGCCCCAGCATTTT
few | TRBD1 | TRBJ1-6 | TRBV5-4 | CASTTGFGSPLHF | TGTGCCAGCACGACAGGGTTCGGTTCACCCCTCCACTTT
once | NA | TRBJ2-5 | TRBV12-5 | CASGRGTEETQYF | TGTGCTAGTGGTCGCGGGACAGAAGAGACCCAGTACTTC
NA | NA | TRBJ1-2 | TRBV3-1/TRBV3-2 | CASSQGKSRDYGYTF | TGTGCCAGCAGCCAGGGGAAGTCGAGGGACTATGGCTACACCTTC
NA | NA | TRBJ1-1 | TRBV19 | CASSIGQLGTEAFF | TGTGCCAGTAGTATCGGACAGTTAGGCACTGAAGCTTTCTTT
NA | TRBD2 | TRBJ2-7 | TRBV7-6 | CASGPGLANLEQYF | TGTGCCAGCGGTCCGGGACTAGCGAACCTCGAGCAGTACTTC
few | NA | TRBJ2-1 | TRBV3-1/TRBV3-2 | CASSTDTYNEQFF | TGTGCCAGCAGCACGGACACCTACAATGAGCAGTTCTTC
NA | NA | TRBJ1-1 | TRBV7-9 | CASSLPGMYTEAFF | TGTGCCAGCAGCTTACCAGGGATGTACACTGAAGCTTTCTTT
NA | NA | TRBJ2-5 | TRBV5-1 | CASRSAETQYF | TGCGCCAGCAGGAGCGCCGAGACCCAGTACTTC
NA | TRBD1 | TRBJ1-2 | TRBV24-1 | CATSEPNRDSYGYTF | TGTGCCACCAGTGAGCCCAACCGGGACAGCTATGGCTACACCTTC
NA | TRBD2 | TRBJ2-1 | TRBV5-1 | CASSSRTSGSRNEQFF | TGCGCCAGCAGCTCTCGGACTAGCGGGAGTCGGAATGAGCAGTTCTTC
few | TRBD2 | TRBJ2-2 | TRBV10-3 | CAISESRAGGRTGELFF | TGTGCCATCAGTGAATCAAGAGCGGGAGGAAGGACCGGGGAGCTGTTTTTT
NA | NA | TRBJ2-7 | TRBV28 | CASSFSSLLEGHSYEQYF | TGTGCCAGCAGTTTCTCATCTCTCTTGGAGGGCCACTCCTACGAGCAGTACTTC
NA | TRBD1 | TRBJ1-5 | TRBV7-8 | CASSLEVLQGAGQPQHF | TGTGCCAGCAGCTTAGAGGTCTTACAGGGGGCCGGTCAGCCCCAGCATTTT
NA | NA | TRBJ2-2 | TRBV14 | CASSRQTLKGELFF | TGTGCCAGCAGCCGCCAGACTCTAAAGGGGGAGCTGTTTTTT
NA | NA | TRBJ1-1 | TRBV11-2 | CASSLPGNTEAFF | TGTGCCAGCAGCTTACCGGGGAACACTGAAGCTTTCTTT
few | TRBD1 | TRBJ2-1 | TRBV11-3 | CASSSRDRGNEQFF | TGTGCCAGCAGCTCCCGGGACAGGGGCAATGAGCAGTTCTTC
NA | TRBD1 | TRBJ1-1 | TRBV5-8 | CASSFRTGGNTEAFF | TGTGCCAGCAGCTTCCGGACAGGGGGGAACACTGAAGCTTTCTTT
NA | NA | TRBJ2-4 | TRBV12-1 | CASSFSGTSGRGNIQYF | TGTGCCAGCAGCTTTTCCGGGACTAGCGGGAGAGGAAACATTCAGTACTTC
NA | TRBD2 | TRBJ2-1 | TRBV7-2 | CASTGAGRDEQFF | TGTGCCAGCACCGGGGCGGGGAGGGATGAGCAGTTCTTC
NA | NA | TRBJ1-2 | TRBV6-1 | CASSEQGTDGYTF | TGTGCCAGCAGTGAACAGGGAACGGATGGCTACACCTTC
NA | NA | TRBJ2-7 | TRBV18 | CASSPTEQNYEQYF | TGTGCCAGCTCACCTACGGAACAGAACTACGAGCAGTACTTC
once | TRBD2 | TRBJ2-1 | TRBV6-2/TRBV6-3 | CASSSRTSFGRLFF | TGTGCCAGCAGTTCCCGGACTAGTTTTGGCAGGCTGTTCTTC